This TCR beta chain came from a study of identical twins. Study-wide results and limits: Beta clonotypes that were abundant in cord blood contained fewer insertions, a pattern absent from memory repertoires.

As for this clonotype: The target antigen is unknown.

With template switching, a universal primer site was added, and the cDNA carried unique molecular identifiers. One entry per CDR3 protein, called by TCRdb with MiXCR from the 5' RACE reads. The sample holds around 250,000 distinct CDR3 sequences; about 13% are singletons and the top ten take 4%. The germline V gene has CDR1 MNHEY and CDR2 SVGEGT. Trimming took off 2 bases at V and 2 bases at J, with 4 bases between the two ends. The CDR3 length is 12 residues. The same sample was also studied in work on yellow fever vaccine responses in identical twins. That source adds: A vaccine T cell response that seemed partly convergent and partly personalized was reported in twins.

J is TRBJ2-7 and V is TRBV6-2 or TRBV6-3, with D unclear. The receptor was derived from a woman aged 18-30 years in good health. The sequenced material came from memory (CD45RO+) T cells sorted from blood. CDR3 loop: CASSYPTYEQYF. The CDR3 DNA reads as TGTGCCAGCAGTTACCCTACCTACGAGCAGTACTTC.